This is a list of T cell receptor beta chains from one sample in a study of blood T cell repertoires in COVID-19. The method was immunoSEQ multiplex PCR; TCRdb's version includes in-frame clones alone and lacks a portion of them. This sample has about 40,000 clones; more than 85% occur once, and the top ten carry less than 6%. Specimen: peripheral blood. These receptors all stem from a woman of 80 years or more with acute or convalescent COVID-19. Each CDR3 is given with its conserved first and last residue. Each record gives: J gene, clone size, V gene, CDR3 length, CDR3 protein. Clone sizes are given selectively: once, few, many, or a class where the clone is expanded.

TRBJ2-5 . TRBV18 14 CASSPPVAGETQYF
TRBJ1-6 few TRBV12-3/TRBV12-4 13 CASSFYRGSPLHF
TRBJ1-5 . TRBV6-5 14 CASNARQSNQPQHF
TRBJ2-7 few TRBV4-1 15 CASSRLAVPSYEQYF
TRBJ1-5 . TRBV6-2/TRBV6-3 16 CASSPRDSYSNQPQHF
TRBJ1-2 . TRBV5-1 15 CASSLASGTADGYTF
TRBJ1-1 . TRBV5-1 15 CASSLFGQGDTEAFF
TRBJ1-1 . TRBV11-1 14 CASSPTGTNTEAFF
TRBJ2-7 . TRBV3-1/TRBV3-2 16 CASSQDRGGLGHEQYF
TRBJ1-6 . TRBV18 15 CASSRQGAGNSPLHF
TRBJ2-2 . TRBV7-8 13 CASKEGLTGELFF
TRBJ2-3 once TRBV6-6 16 CASSYGLAGATDTQYF
TRBJ1-1 . TRBV5-6 14 CASTLRGIGTEAFF
TRBJ1-2 . TRBV15 15 CATSRTGGTNYGYTF
TRBJ1-4 . TRBV5-5 15 CASSPTGTTNEKLFF
TRBJ2-5 . TRBV7-6 17 CASSSSGFSTYQETQYF
TRBJ1-1 once TRBV5-4 17 CASSLGRGEKLNTEAFF
TRBJ2-3 once TRBV10-3 15 CAISELAGTTDTQYF
TRBJ1-2 . TRBV5-1 16 CASSLRTDSSLYGYTF
TRBJ1-1 once TRBV5-8 13 CASSLQLGTEAFF
TRBJ1-5 . TRBV27 15 CASSLSQGHNQPQHF
TRBJ2-3 . TRBV2 15 CASSEELLGTDTQYF
TRBJ1-5 . TRBV21-1 16 CASSKEGKGGGQPQHF
TRBJ2-1 . TRBV14 16 CASSQARVSSYNEQFF
TRBJ2-3 . TRBV4-3 16 CASSLRAGEISDTQYF
TRBJ1-6 . TRBV12-3/TRBV12-4 13 CATSTGFNSPLHF
TRBJ1-2 . TRBV2 13 CASSGLRESGYTF
TRBJ1-2 . TRBV7-8 13 CASSLLGAGGYTF
TRBJ2-6 . TRBV19 18 CASSVIGDSSSGANVLTF
TRBJ1-2 . TRBV7-9 14 CASSPDRGSGGYTF
TRBJ1-2 . TRBV7-2 14 CASSLAGTNYGYTF
TRBJ2-7 . TRBV7-3 15 CASSLTGTEGYEQYF
TRBJ1-1 . TRBV18 14 CASSISGGNTEAFF
TRBJ2-5 . TRBV7-2 16 CASSSQTSGAGETQYF
TRBJ1-3 . TRBV6-5 14 CASEGMWSGNTIYF
TRBJ2-3 . TRBV11-1 16 CASSLAGGGSTDTQYF
TRBJ1-4 . TRBV5-1 15 CASSLERTGFEKLFF
TRBJ2-1 . TRBV11-2 15 CASSPGIGQYNEQFF
TRBJ1-5 . TRBV2 14 CASKGGISNQPQHF
TRBJ2-5 . TRBV9 16 CASSVGSSGGTETQYF
TRBJ2-4 . TRBV3-1/TRBV3-2 17 CASSHISGGATKNIQYF
TRBJ2-5 . TRBV2 14 CASSVRGAEETQYF
TRBJ1-1 . TRBV25-1 13 CASSRDATTEAFF
TRBJ2-7 . TRBV7-2 13 CASSLARDRGQYF
TRBJ1-2 . TRBV2 14 CASRSIESVYGYTF
TRBJ1-1 . TRBV12-5 16 CASGPGQGALGTEAFF
TRBJ1-6 . TRBV19 17 CASNDGTGSAYNSPLHF
TRBJ1-2 . TRBV12-3/TRBV12-4 11 CASGQGHGYTF
TRBJ2-2 . TRBV24-1 12 CATSYNTGELFF
TRBJ1-1 . TRBV2 15 CASSEDRDRYTEAFF
TRBJ2-5 . TRBV6-2/TRBV6-3 15 CASSWGGESGETQYF
TRBJ1-5 . TRBV3-1/TRBV3-2 15 CASSRLGEGHQPQHF
TRBJ2-2 . TRBV6-5 12 CASTGLVGELFF
TRBJ2-7 . TRBV7-9 17 CASSLEGATHHPYEQYF
TRBJ1-5 . TRBV7-2 15 CASSLVSGYNQPQHF
TRBJ2-3 . TRBV5-1 15 CASSLGTPDTDTQYF
TRBJ1-1 . TRBV2 14 CASRAARKNTEAFF
TRBJ1-5 . TRBV5-1 13 CASSLARGQPQHF
TRBJ1-1 . TRBV9 13 CASSKRVQTEAFF
TRBJ1-2 . TRBV7-9 14 CASSPKTANYGYTF